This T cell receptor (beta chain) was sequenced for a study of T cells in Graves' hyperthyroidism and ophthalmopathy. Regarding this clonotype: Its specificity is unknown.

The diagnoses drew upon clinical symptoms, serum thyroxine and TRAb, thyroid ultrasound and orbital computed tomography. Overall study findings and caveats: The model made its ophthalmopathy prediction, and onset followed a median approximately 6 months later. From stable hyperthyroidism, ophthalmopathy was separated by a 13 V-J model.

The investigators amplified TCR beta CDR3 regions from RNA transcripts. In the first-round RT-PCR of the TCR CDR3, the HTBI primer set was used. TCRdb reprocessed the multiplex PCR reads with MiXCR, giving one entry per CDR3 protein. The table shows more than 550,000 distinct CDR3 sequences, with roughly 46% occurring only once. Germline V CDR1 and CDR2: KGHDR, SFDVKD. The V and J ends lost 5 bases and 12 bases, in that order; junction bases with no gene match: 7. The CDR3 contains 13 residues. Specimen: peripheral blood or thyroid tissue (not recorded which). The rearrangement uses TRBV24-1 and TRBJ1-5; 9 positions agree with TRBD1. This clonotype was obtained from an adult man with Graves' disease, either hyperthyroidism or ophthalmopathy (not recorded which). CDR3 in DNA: TGTGCCACCAGTGCTGGGACAGGGCAATACCAGCATTTT. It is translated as CATSAGTGQYQHF.